The 20 T cell receptor beta chains given below trace back to one sample, sequenced in a study of cytomegalovirus exposure and HLA in healthy donors. Both 60 Vbeta primers and 13 Jbeta primers went into the PCR. The data were produced by immunoSEQ multiplex PCR, yet TCRdb's version contains in-frame clones alone and is incomplete. The sample shows some 250,000 clones, 70% to 90% of them seen only once. Sequencing input: PBMCs. These receptors all come from a woman aged 55-69 years in good health and CMV-seropositive.

This clone came up a few times. The chain joins TRBV6-5 to TRBJ2-7; D ambiguous. This CDR3 contains 13 residues. CDR1 MNHEY and CDR2 SVGAGI come from the germline V gene. Trimming took 6 bases from V and 1 from J, leaving 10 bases between them. This CDR3 is CASSPGFSYEQYF. CDR3 nucleotide sequence: TGTGCCAGCAGCCCCGGGTTTTCCTACGAGCAGTACTTC.

The table lists this clone with a few counts. The J gene is TRBJ1-1, the V gene TRBV6-5; D gene unclear. Germline values: CDR1 MNHEY, CDR2 SVGAGI. The CDR3 length is 13 residues. V was trimmed by 2 bases and J by 1 base, leaving 5 bases between them. The CDR3 bases are TGTGCCAGCAGTTACCTAGGGAACACTGAAGCTTTCTTT. Protein: CASSYLGNTEAFF.

The chain carries TRBV4-1 and TRBJ2-7; TRBD2 agrees at 9 bases. CDR1 is MGHRA and CDR2 is YSYEKL in the germline V gene. The CDR3 has 17 amino acids. Losses at the gene ends were 0 bases for V and 4 bases for J; bases not matched to a gene: 10. The CDR3 nucleotides read TGCGCCAGCAGCCAAGATGAGGGCGGGAGGGCAAGGTACGAGCAGTACTTC. It codes for CASSQDEGGRARYEQYF.

V is TRBV5-6 and J is TRBJ2-3, with 9 bases lining up with TRBD1. This CDR3 spans 15 amino acids. The J segment lost 3 bases and the V segment lost 5 bases, leaving 7 bases of the junction unmatched. CDR1 and CDR2 (germline): SGHDT, YYEEEE. CDR3 nucleotide sequence: TGTGCCAGCAGGAAACAGGGGGCTAGGACAGATACGCAGTATTTT. This encodes CASRKQGARTDTQYF.

The chain carries TRBV6-5 and TRBJ2-3, with 8 bases that match TRBD2. In germline, CDR1 is MNHEY, CDR2 SVGAGI. V trimming: 7 bases; J trimming: 4 bases; junction bases outside the gene matches: 10. There are 15 residues in the CDR3. The CDR3 DNA is TGTGCCAGCAAACGACTAGCGAGTTCGGCAGATACGCAGTATTTT. Protein: CASKRLASSADTQYF.

V usage is TRBV7-9 and J usage is TRBJ1-1; 11 bases line up with TRBD1. V lost 5 bases, J lost 3 bases, and 2 bases stayed unmatched. Germline V gives CDR1 SEHNR, CDR2 FQNEAQ (reference sequence). The CDR3 contains 14 residues. This CDR3 is CASSQGQGDTEAFF. The DNA for the CDR3 is TGTGCCAGCAGCCAGGGACAGGGGGACACTGAAGCTTTCTTT.

The chain uses TRBV7-6 and TRBJ2-2, with 8 bases identical to TRBD1. The length of the CDR3 is 15 residues. Trimming took 5 bases from V and 6 from J; bases not matched to a gene: 8. In germline, CDR1 is SGHVS, CDR2 FNYEAQ. CDR3 in amino acids: CASSPGQGASGELFF. The CDR3 nucleotides read TGTGCCAGCAGCCCCGGACAGGGTGCGTCCGGGGAGCTGTTTTTT.

This chain uses TRBV11-2 with TRBJ1-1; D is ambiguous. The germline gives CDR1 SGHAT, CDR2 FQNNGV. Trimming took off 0 bases at V and 0 bases at J, with 11 bases between the two ends. The CDR3 has 16 amino acids. The CDR3, as DNA: TGTGCCAGCAGCTTAGATCTAGGCATGATGAACACTGAAGCTTTCTTT. This codes for CASSLDLGMMNTEAFF.

This clone showed up just once. The chain couples TRBV9 to TRBJ2-5; 10 bases are a match to TRBD1. The CDR3 runs 15 residues. The germline V gene encodes CDR1 SGDLS and CDR2 YYNGEE. V trimming: 3 bases; J trimming: 2 bases; junction bases outside the gene matches: 4. The CDR3 bases are TGTGCCAGCAGCGCTCGGACAGGGGGACAAGAGACCCAGTACTTC. As protein: CASSARTGGQETQYF. Full variable domain (remainder filled in from reference TRBV9 and TRBJ2-5): DSGVTQTPKHLITATGQRVTLRCSPRSGDLSVYWYQQSLDQGLQFLIQYYNGEERAKGNILERFSAQQFPDLHSELNLSSLELGDSALYFCASSARTGGQETQYFGPGTRLLVL.

This chain uses TRBV6-1 with TRBJ2-1, with 11 bases fitting TRBD2. J was trimmed by 9 bases and V by 6 bases; bases with no gene match: 10. The CDR3 consists of 15 residues. CDR1 and CDR2 from the germline V gene are MNHNS and SASEGT. CDR3 nucleotide sequence: TGTGCCAGCAGGAGATTACTAGCGGGAGAAGGTGAGCAGTTCTTC. Translated, it gives CASRRLLAGEGEQFF.

The rearrangement uses TRBV7-3 and TRBJ2-1; D possibly corresponds to TRBD2 (6 bases). Germline V gene data show CDR1 as SGHTA and CDR2 as FQGTGA. V lost 0 bases, J lost 9 bases, and 15 bases lay in between. The CDR3 runs 15 residues. The CDR3 DNA reads as TGTGCCAGCAGCTTAACCCGGACTACCCTCAGTGAGCAGTTCTTC. This codes for CASSLTRTTLSEQFF.

This sequence joins TRBV5-4 and TRBJ2-3, with TRBD2 matching over 12 bases. With 2 bases clipped from V and 4 bases from J, the junction kept 5 bases outside the gene matches. The germline CDR1 and CDR2 sequences are SGHNT and YYREEE (reference sequence). This CDR3 region has 16 residues. The CDR3 sequence is CASSLGLAGFADTQYF. The CDR3 region has the DNA TGTGCCAGCAGCTTAGGACTAGCGGGATTCGCAGATACGCAGTATTTT.

The chain combines TRBV9 with TRBJ2-1, with D possibly being TRBD1 (6 bases). Deletions cut 7 bases from V and 11 bases from J, with 19 bases between. This CDR3 is 13 amino acids long. The germline CDR1 and CDR2 sequences are SGDLS and YYNGEE. The CDR3 nucleotides read TGTGCCAGCGGCAGTAGAGAGAGGGACAAGCAGTTCTTC. It codes for CASGSRERDKQFF.

CDR3 sequence reads: CASSFGRGGQPQHF. The CDR3 nucleotides read TGTGCCAGCAGCTTCGGGCGCGGGGGTCAGCCCCAGCATTTT. The chain couples TRBV5-6 to TRBJ1-5; D might be TRBD1 (5 bases). V dropped 2 bases and J dropped 6 bases, with 12 bases sitting between them. Germline CDR1 SGHDT, CDR2 YYEEEE. The CDR3 is 14 residues long.

The chain joins TRBV5-1 to TRBJ2-7; D call uncertain. The CDR3 is made up of 13 amino acids. V was pared by 1 base and J by 4 bases, with 9 bases between. Germline CDR1 and CDR2: SGHRS and YFSETQ. CDR3 nucleotide sequence: TGCGCCAGCAGCTTGCGTCTGTCTTACGAGCAGTACTTC. Translation: CASSLRLSYEQYF.

This chain links TRBV27 with TRBJ1-5; 8 bases line up with TRBD1. Germline V gene sequence: CDR1 MNHEY, CDR2 SMNVEV (reference sequence). The CDR3 covers 16 residues. V was pared by 8 bases and J by 3 bases, with 12 bases of the junction left unmatched. CDR3 loop: CASGGGARGPNQPQHF. In DNA form, the CDR3 reads TGTGCCAGCGGCGGGGGGGCCAGGGGGCCCAATCAGCCCCAGCATTTT.

This clone was seen a few times. The V and J genes are TRBV2 and TRBJ2-1; 9 nucleotides align to TRBD2. CDR1 SNHLY and CDR2 FYNNEI come from the germline V gene. The CDR3 totals 16 residues. The J segment lost 6 bases and the V segment lost 7 bases, leaving 13 bases of the junction unmatched. The CDR3 coding sequence is TGTGCCAGCACCAACCATTTAGCGGGAGTAACCAATGAGCAGTTCTTC. Translation: CASTNHLAGVTNEQFF.

This chain joins TRBV7-6 and TRBJ2-7; maybe TRBD1 (5 bases). The ends were cut back, 1 base at V and 4 bases at J, with 14 bases in the middle. CDR3 length equals 15 residues. Germline-derived CDR1 and CDR2 are SGHVS and FNYEAQ. The CDR3 sequence is CASSLVQGVRYEQYF. The CDR3 DNA reads as TGTGCCAGCAGCTTAGTCCAGGGCGTTAGGTACGAGCAGTACTTC.

The V call is TRBV5-1, the J call TRBJ1-1; 7 nucleotides agree with TRBD1. In germline, CDR1 is SGHRS, CDR2 YFSETQ. Germline trimming cut 2 bases from V and 4 bases from J; bases unmatched to any gene: 5. The CDR3 runs to 14 residues. CDR3 DNA: TGCGCCAGCAGCTTAGACAGGGTGAGCACTGAAGCTTTCTTT. Protein sequence: CASSLDRVSTEAFF. The full variable domain, rest sourced from reference TRBV5-1 and TRBJ1-1, is KAGVTQTPRYLIKTRGQQVTLSCSPISGHRSVSWYQQTPGQGLQFLFEYFSETQRNKGNFPGRFSGRQFSNSRSEMNVSTLELGDSALYLCASSLDRVSTEAFFGQGTRLTVV.

This chain joins TRBV5-4 and TRBJ1-1; the D gene is possibly TRBD1 (6 bases). The V gene lost 2 bases and the J gene lost 0 bases, with 17 bases spanning the gap. Germline V gene lookup returns CDR1 SGHNT and CDR2 YYREEE (reference sequence). This CDR3 spans 17 amino acids. In DNA, the CDR3 is TGTGCCAGCAGCTTACAGGGATGGGGGGGCATGAACACTGAAGCTTTCTTT. This sequence encodes CASSLQGWGGMNTEAFF.